One sample yielded the 18 T cell receptor beta chains listed below, sequenced in a study of coeliac disease. Method: immunoSEQ multiplex PCR; TCRdb's copy keeps in-frame clones and lacks some. The data show some 2,000 clones, with about 65% seen just once and 9.2% held by the top ten. The sequenced sample was lamina propria lymphocytes from the gut. Receptor source: a woman in her twenties or thirties with active celiac disease.

The chain links TRBV5-1 to TRBJ2-7; 9 positions agree with TRBD1. This CDR3 contains 14 residues. With V trimmed by 4 bases and J by 5 bases, 7 bases remained unmatched. The germline gives CDR1 SGHRS, CDR2 YFSETQ. CDR3 in DNA: TGCGCCAGCAGCCGGGGGACAGGGAAGCACGAGCAGTACTTC. It translates to CASSRGTGKHEQYF.

This clone has just a few counts. The chain recombines TRBV5-8 with TRBJ2-3; 12 nucleotides line up with TRBD1. J gave up 4 bases and V 3 bases, and 9 bases lay outside the gene matches. The CDR3 has 17 residues. Germline lookup yields CDR1 SGHTS and CDR2 YDEGEE. CDR3 in DNA: TGTGCCAGCAGCTCGGGACAGGGGGCCCCGTACCCAGATACGCAGTATTTT. Its protein product is CASSSGQGAPYPDTQYF. Full variable domain (rest looked up from reference TRBV5-8 and TRBJ2-3): EAGVTQSPTHLIKTRGQQATLRCSPISGHTSVYWYQQALGLGLQFLLWYDEGEERNRGNFPPRFSGRQFPNYSSELNVNALELEDSALYLCASSSGQGAPYPDTQYFGPGTRLTVL.

The J gene is TRBJ2-7, the V gene TRBV7-8; 11 positions agree with TRBD1. Trimming removed 2 bases from V and 1 base from J; junction bases left unmatched: 13. This CDR3 contains 19 residues. The V gene's germline CDR1 is SGHVS and CDR2 FQNEAQ. The CDR3 DNA reads as TGTGCCAGCAGCTTACCCCCCACCGGGACAGGGGGTTTTTCCTACGAGCAGTACTTC. This gives the protein CASSLPPTGTGGFSYEQYF.

The V gene is TRBV15, the J gene TRBJ1-2; TRBD1 is a possible D gene (6 bases). V was clipped by 3 bases and J by 8 bases, with 28 bases between them. Germline CDR1 and CDR2: LNHNV and YYDKDF (reference sequence). The CDR3 totals 18 residues. CDR3 in amino acids: CATSSLWQGSRGPEGYTF. The CDR3 DNA sequence: TGTGCCACCAGCAGCTTGTGGCAGGGCAGCAGGGGCCCAGAAGGCTACACCTTC.

This clone turned up a few times. This chain uses TRBV7-9 with TRBJ2-7, with TRBD2 as a possible D gene (6 bases). This CDR3 is built from 16 residues. V shed 1 base and J shed 2 bases, with 15 bases lying between them. The germline V gene encodes CDR1 SEHNR and CDR2 FQNEAQ (reference sequence). The CDR3 DNA reads as TGTGCCAGCAGCTTAGGTATCCGGGACTCGGCCTACGAGCAGTACTTC. Residues: CASSLGIRDSAYEQYF.

The chain carries TRBV7-2 and TRBJ2-7; no firm D call. The V gene's germline CDR1 is SGHTA and CDR2 FQGNSA. V lost 3 bases and J 4 bases, leaving 13 bases between the germline ends. The CDR3 loop spans 14 amino acids. CDR3 nucleotides: TGTGCCAGCAGCTTTACCCCGGTTGAGTACGAGCAGTACTTC. It yields the protein CASSFTPVEYEQYF.

The chain carries TRBV27 and TRBJ2-3; TRBD2 aligns across 9 bases. V trimming: 0 bases; J trimming: 6 bases; junction bases outside the gene matches: 7. The V gene's germline CDR1 is MNHEY and CDR2 SMNVEV (reference sequence). This CDR3 comprises 16 residues. The DNA of the CDR3 is TGTGCCAGCAGTTTATCGAGCGGGGGGCCGGTGGATACGCAGTATTTT. Translating gives CASSLSSGGPVDTQYF.

This chain joins TRBV6-5 and TRBJ2-1; TRBD1 matches 9 bases. The CDR3 runs 15 residues. V lost 1 base to trimming and J lost 5 bases; unmatched junction nucleotides: 3. Germline-derived CDR1 and CDR2 are MNHEY and SVGAGI. The CDR3 DNA is TGTGCCAGCAGTTACTTTGGGACAGGGAACAATGAGCAGTTCTTC. This translates into CASSYFGTGNNEQFF.

This chain links TRBV5-4 with TRBJ1-1; weak D call: TRBD1 (6 bases). This CDR3 region has 14 residues. The V gene's germline CDR1 is SGHNT and CDR2 YYREEE (reference sequence). Trimming removed 1 base from V and 5 bases from J, with 12 bases in between. This CDR3 is CASSLWGGGTEAFF. In DNA form, the CDR3 reads TGTGCCAGCAGCTTGTGGGGGGGCGGAACTGAAGCTTTCTTT.

The rearrangement links TRBV5-1 to TRBJ1-2, with 7 bases lining up with TRBD1. CDR1 SGHRS and CDR2 YFSETQ come from the germline V gene. After removal of 2 bases from V and 4 bases from J, the junction contained 8 bases not matched to a gene. The CDR3 has 15 residues. The CDR3: CASSFSKGAGYGYTF. The CDR3, as DNA: TGCGCCAGCAGCTTCTCTAAGGGGGCAGGCTATGGCTACACCTTC.

The V call is TRBV5-1, the J call TRBJ2-3, with 13 bases lining up with TRBD2. CDR3 size: 20 residues. Germline CDR1 is SGHRS and CDR2 is YFSETQ. The V segment lost 4 bases and the J segment 3 bases; nucleotides outside the gene matches: 17. The CDR3 here is CASSAWTSGGPERFTDTQYF. CDR3 DNA: TGCGCCAGCAGCGCATGGACTAGCGGGGGCCCGGAAAGGTTTACAGATACGCAGTATTTT.

This chain connects TRBV21-1 to TRBJ1-5; the D call TRBD1 from the table was never checked on the DNA. TRBV21-1 is reported as a pseudogene. The CDR3 is made up of 17 amino acids. CDR3 protein: CASRQKMLHWHHQPRHF. The DNA of the CDR3 is TGTGCCAGCAGACAGAAGATGCTACATTGGCATCATCAGCCCCGGCATTTT.

The rearrangement joins TRBV4-2 to TRBJ1-2; D might be TRBD1 (6 bases). The length of the CDR3 is 14 residues. Per germline, CDR1 LGHNA and CDR2 YNFKEQ. Trimming removed 2 bases at V and 4 bases at J, with 11 bases between. The CDR3 protein is CASSQQRGGYGYTF. As DNA, the CDR3 is TGTGCCAGCAGCCAACAAAGGGGGGGCTATGGCTACACCTTC.

This chain joins TRBV19 and TRBJ2-7; 7 bases agree with TRBD1. The CDR3 runs to 16 residues. V shed 4 bases and J 2 bases; nucleotides not matched to a gene: 11. CDR1 LNHDA and CDR2 SQIVND come from the germline V gene (reference sequence). The CDR3: CASSKVGQRSPYEQYF. The CDR3 coding sequence is TGTGCCAGTAGTAAAGTGGGACAGCGCTCACCCTACGAGCAGTACTTC. Complete variable domain (other parts from reference TRBV19 and TRBJ2-7): DGGITQSPKYLFRKEGQNVTLSCEQNLNHDAMYWYRQDPGQGLRLIYYSQIVNDFQKGDIAEGYSVSREKKESFPLTVTSAQKNPTAFYLCASSKVGQRSPYEQYFGPGTRLTVT.

This clone was picked up a small number of times. This chain links TRBV2 with TRBJ2-1; a possible D gene is TRBD1 (6 bases). The CDR3 is made up of 15 amino acids. The V and J ends lost 2 bases and 6 bases respectively, with 14 bases between them. Germline lookup yields CDR1 SNHLY and CDR2 FYNNEI. CDR3 nucleotide sequence: TGTGCCAGCAGTGAATCAGGGGAAACGGGCAATGAGCAGTTCTTC. Amino acids: CASSESGETGNEQFF.

In its sample, this clone was seen a few times. This chain connects TRBV19 to TRBJ2-1; TRBD2 agrees at 9 bases. V lost 3 bases and J lost 6; bases outside the gene matches: 18. The CDR3 sequence is 19 residues long. Germline CDR1 and CDR2: LNHDA and SQIVND (reference sequence). The CDR3 loop reads CASSMGGERGADGGNEQFF. Here the CDR3 DNA reads TGTGCCAGTAGTATGGGGGGGGAGCGGGGGGCGGACGGGGGCAATGAGCAGTTCTTC.

This sequence joins TRBV7-6 and TRBJ1-1; D is perhaps TRBD1 (6 bases). Germline V gene data show CDR1 as SGHVS and CDR2 as FNYEAQ. The CDR3 length is 15 residues. V gave up 5 bases and J gave up 2 bases, with 15 bases separating them. In nucleotides, the CDR3 is TGTGCCAGCAGCGCAAGACAGGCCTACAACACTGAAGCTTTCTTT. Translation gives CASSARQAYNTEAFF.

V usage is TRBV27 and J usage is TRBJ1-1; 7 positions agree with TRBD1. Germline CDR1 reads MNHEY; CDR2 reads SMNVEV (reference sequence). With 4 bases clipped from V and 6 bases from J, the junction kept 5 bases outside the gene matches. This CDR3 is 13 amino acids long. CDR3 amino acids: CASSSTGVAEAFF. The CDR3 nucleotides read TGTGCCAGCAGTTCAACAGGGGTGGCTGAAGCTTTCTTT.